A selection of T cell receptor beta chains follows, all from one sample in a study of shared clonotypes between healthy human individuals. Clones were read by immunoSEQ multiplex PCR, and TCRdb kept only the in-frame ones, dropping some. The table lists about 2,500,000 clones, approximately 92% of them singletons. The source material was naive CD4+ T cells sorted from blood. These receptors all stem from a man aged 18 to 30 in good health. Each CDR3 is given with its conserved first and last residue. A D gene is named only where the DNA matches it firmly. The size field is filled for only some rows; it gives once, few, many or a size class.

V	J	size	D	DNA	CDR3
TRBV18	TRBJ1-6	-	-	TGTGCCAGCTCACTCCGGGAAGAGGGATCACCCCTCCACTTT	CASSLREEGSPLHF
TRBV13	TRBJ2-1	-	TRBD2	TGTGCCAGCAGCCCAACAAGCGGGATCTACAATGAGCAGTTCTTC	CASSPTSGIYNEQFF
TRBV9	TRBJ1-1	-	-	TGTGCCAGCAGCGTAGACCCTGAAACTGAAGCTTTCTTT	CASSVDPETEAFF
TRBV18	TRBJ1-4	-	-	TGTGCCAGCTCACCACTTCGGGAATTTAATGAAAAACTGTTTTTT	CASSPLREFNEKLFF
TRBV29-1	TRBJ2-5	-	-	TGCAGCGTTATAGAAGGGTTCGAGACCCAGTACTTC	CSVIEGFETQYF
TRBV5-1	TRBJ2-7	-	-	TGCGCCAGCAGCGGCGGACAAGCCTACGAGCAGTACTTC	CASSGGQAYEQYF
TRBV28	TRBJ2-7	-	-	TGTGCCAGCAGTTCCCCGAGCGCGCGCTCCTACGAGCAGTACTTC	CASSSPSARSYEQYF
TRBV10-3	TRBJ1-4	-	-	TGTGCCATCAGCAAAGCAGGGATAACTAATGAAAAACTGTTTTTT	CAISKAGITNEKLFF
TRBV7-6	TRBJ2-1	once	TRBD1	TGTGCCAGCAGCTTCTTCGGGCAGGGGGCCTACAATGAGCAGTTCTTC	CASSFFGQGAYNEQFF
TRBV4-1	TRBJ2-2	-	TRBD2	TGCGCCAGCAGCCCGGGACTAGCGGGTTCTATCACCAATGAGCTGTTTTTT	CASSPGLAGSITNELFF
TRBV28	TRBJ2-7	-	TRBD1	TGTGCCAGCAGTTCCCCGGGGACAGGGGATGAGCAGTACTTC	CASSSPGTGDEQYF
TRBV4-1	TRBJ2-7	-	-	TGCGCCAGCAGCCAAGGCCGGAGAAACGAGCAGTACTTC	CASSQGRRNEQYF
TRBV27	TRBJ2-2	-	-	TGTGCCAGCAGTGTAGGATCAGGGGTTGCCGGGGAGCTGTTTTTT	CASSVGSGVAGELFF